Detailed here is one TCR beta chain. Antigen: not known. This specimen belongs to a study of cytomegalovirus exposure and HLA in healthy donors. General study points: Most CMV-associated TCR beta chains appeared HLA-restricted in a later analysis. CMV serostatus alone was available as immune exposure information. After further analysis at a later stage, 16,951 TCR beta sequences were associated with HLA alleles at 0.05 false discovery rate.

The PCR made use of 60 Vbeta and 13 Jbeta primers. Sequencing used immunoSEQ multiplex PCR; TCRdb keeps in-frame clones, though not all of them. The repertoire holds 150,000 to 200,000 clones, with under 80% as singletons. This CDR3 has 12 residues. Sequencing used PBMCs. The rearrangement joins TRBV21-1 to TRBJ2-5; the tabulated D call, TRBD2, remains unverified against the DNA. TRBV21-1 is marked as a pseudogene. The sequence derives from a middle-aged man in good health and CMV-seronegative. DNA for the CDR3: TGTGCCAGCAGCACCCACGAGGGCGCCCAGTACTTC. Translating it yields CASSTHEGAQYF.